This T cell receptor beta chain originates from a study of blood T cell repertoires in COVID-19. In germline, CDR1 is LGHNA, CDR2 YNFKEQ. The CDR3 extends over 14 amino acids. V lost 0 bases and J lost 8, with 13 bases in between. Recruited during active infection, patients (from Seattle) were subsequently followed longitudinally. Original data processing: Amplification from reference gene primers served as the basis for estimated nucleated cell counts. Sequenced by immunoSEQ multiplex PCR; TCRdb stores in-frame clones only, minus some. V and J calls and clone size are those listed in that table; D and trimming were worked out from the DNA. The sample holds around 230,000 clones, approximately 85% seen once.

The rearrangement joins TRBV4-2 to TRBJ1-2, with unresolved D. Input material: peripheral blood. The sequence was collected from a man aged 45-65 years with COVID-19, enrolled during active disease. CDR3 in amino acids: CASSQEKMVQGYTF. The CDR3 DNA is TGTGCCAGCAGCCAAGAGAAGATGGTTCAGGGCTACACCTTC.